This record covers a single TCR beta chain. What it binds is not known. In TCRdb, the 5' RACE reads were re-called with MiXCR into one record per CDR3 protein. The repertoire holds approximately 700,000 distinct CDR3 sequences, with approximately 18% as singletons. The record originates from a study of identical twins. The study's findings and limits: Models predicted too little out-of-frame TCR alpha sharing in monozygotic twins.

Trimming stripped 0 bases from V and 4 bases from J, with 15 bases between. This CDR3 is built from 15 residues. Germline CDR1 DFQATT, CDR2 SNEGSKA (reference sequence). These same records also appear under a second study, on T cells expressing NK-cell markers.

The chain joins TRBV20-1 to TRBJ1-2; D might be TRBD1 (5 bases). Sequenced: PBMCs. This sequence originates from a woman under 30 in good health. The CDR3: CSARDPGPGGYGYTF. In DNA, the CDR3 is TGCAGTGCTAGAGACCCGGGACCTGGCGGCTATGGCTACACCTTC.